This T cell receptor (beta chain) originates from a study of blood T cell repertoires in COVID-19. Study context: Material from acute and convalescent COVID-19 was sourced from the United States, Italy and Spain. T cells, B-cell-depleted T cells, or PBMCs supplied cDNA or gDNA.

Authors' methods: Estimated nucleated cell counts came from reference gene primer amplification. Only in-frame clones appear in the TCRdb table, and some are missing; sequencing was by immunoSEQ multiplex PCR. V and J calls and clone size are copied from that table; D and trimming were computed from the DNA. This table has about 36,000 clones, about 82% appearing once. Specimen: peripheral blood. This TCR came from a human donor in a cohort sampled during active COVID-19.

The CDR3 reads CAWKRGEGSPLHF. The CDR3 DNA follows: TGTGCCTGGAAACGAGGGGAGGGCTCACCCCTCCACTTT. The chain is built from TRBV30 and TRBJ1-6; D might be TRBD1 (5 bases). Trimming took off 4 bases at V and 10 bases at J, with 14 bases between the two ends. The length of the CDR3 is 13 residues. Germline V lookup: CDR1 GTSNPN, CDR2 SVGIG (reference sequence). Based on the CDR3 plus reference TRBV30 and TRBJ1-6, the full variable domain is SQTIHQWPATLVQPVGSPLSLECTVEGTSNPNLYWYRQAAGRGLQLLFYSVGIGQISSEVPQNLSASRPQDRQFILSSKKLLLSDSGFYLCAWKRGEGSPLHFGNGTRLTVT.